Sequencing of this T cell receptor beta chain was carried out in a study of blood T cell repertoires in COVID-19. About the research overall: The origin of the acute and convalescent COVID-19 samples was the United States, Italy and Spain. PBMCs, B-cell-depleted T cells, or T cells were the source of the cDNA or gDNA that made up the material.

Per the original data handling: Quantification of nucleated cells was approximated via reference gene primer amplification. The data were produced by immunoSEQ multiplex PCR, yet TCRdb's version contains in-frame clones alone and is incomplete. The DNA was the basis for D and trimming; V, J and clone size are from that table. The sample carries some 11,000 clones, roughly 81% recorded once. The receptor was derived from a man in his fifties or sixties with active COVID-19. The sequenced sample was peripheral blood.

The DNA of the CDR3 is TGTGCCAGCAGCAAAAGGGTGACTAGCGGGAGAGATACGCAGTATTTT. Translation: CASSKRVTSGRDTQYF. The chain has TRBV21-1 and TRBJ2-3; the table assigns TRBD2, which was not confirmed against the DNA. TRBV21-1 represents a pseudogene. The CDR3 contains 16 residues.